This T cell receptor (beta chain) came from a study of response to subunit inactivated influenza vaccine (dated by TCRdb to the late 2010s). Study-level background: To follow how T cells responded to a trivalent subunit inactivated influenza vaccine, the researchers relied on deep quantitative profiling of the T cell receptor repertoire.

Points on this clonotype: The antigen it binds to is not known. No clone much larger than this one lies a single base away; base qualities are absent.

The CDR3 contains 16 residues, cysteine and phenylalanine counted. Only the CDR3 part of the read is kept: 48 bases, read in frame from the first base. Ends trimmed: V by 3 bases, J by 4 bases; bases unmatched to a gene: 5. From the germline V gene, CDR1 is SGHRS and CDR2 is YFSETQ. Results and caveats for the whole study, not just this receptor: It was suggested by the authors that each seasonal influenza vaccination may recruit only a limited number of new T cells.

Library prep was done by RT-PCR. Sequencing was performed on an Illumina HiSeq 2500. TCRdb reprocessing: public reads trimmed at Q25 with fastp, clones called with MiXCR, in-frame beta chains kept. A single entry per CDR3 protein holds the most common genes and DNA from its merged rows. The sample table holds 750,000 to 850,000 distinct CDR3 sequences, of which approximately 17% were seen once. The top ten constitute approximately 11% of the sample. The specimen comprised PBMCs from blood, sampled around 5 days after vaccination. This TCR was sampled from a middle-aged man who received an inactivated influenza vaccine. Donor details come from another sample of the same person, matched by shared clones. The chain couples TRBV5-1 to TRBJ2-1, with 12 junctional bases fitting TRBD1. The nucleotide sequence is TGCGCCAGCAGCTGGACGGGACAGGGGGCATACAATGAGCAGTTCTTC. This translates into CASSWTGQGAYNEQFF.